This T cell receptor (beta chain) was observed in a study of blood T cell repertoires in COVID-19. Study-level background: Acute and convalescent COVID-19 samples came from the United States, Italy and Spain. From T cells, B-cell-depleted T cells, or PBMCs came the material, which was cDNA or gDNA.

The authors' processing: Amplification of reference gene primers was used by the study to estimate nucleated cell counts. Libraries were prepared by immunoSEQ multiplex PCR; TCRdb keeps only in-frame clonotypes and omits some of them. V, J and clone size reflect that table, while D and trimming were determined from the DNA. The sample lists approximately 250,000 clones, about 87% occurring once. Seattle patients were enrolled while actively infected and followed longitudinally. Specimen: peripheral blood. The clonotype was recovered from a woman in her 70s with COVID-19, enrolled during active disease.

As DNA, the CDR3 is TGTGCCACCACAGGGGGGTTGCACGAGCAGTACTTC. Protein: CATTGGLHEQYF. The rearrangement joins TRBV28 to TRBJ2-7; 8 bases are shared with TRBD1. The CDR3 is made up of 12 amino acids. With 10 bases clipped from V and 5 bases from J, the junction kept 7 bases outside the gene matches. The germline V gene encodes CDR1 MDHEN and CDR2 SYDVKM. Together with reference TRBV28 and TRBJ2-7, the CDR3 gives the full variable domain: DVKVTQSSRYLVKRTGEKVFLECVQDMDHENMFWYRQDPGLGLRLIYFSYDVKMKEKGDIPEGYSVSREKKERFSLILESASTNQTSMYLCATTGGLHEQYFGPGTRLTVT.